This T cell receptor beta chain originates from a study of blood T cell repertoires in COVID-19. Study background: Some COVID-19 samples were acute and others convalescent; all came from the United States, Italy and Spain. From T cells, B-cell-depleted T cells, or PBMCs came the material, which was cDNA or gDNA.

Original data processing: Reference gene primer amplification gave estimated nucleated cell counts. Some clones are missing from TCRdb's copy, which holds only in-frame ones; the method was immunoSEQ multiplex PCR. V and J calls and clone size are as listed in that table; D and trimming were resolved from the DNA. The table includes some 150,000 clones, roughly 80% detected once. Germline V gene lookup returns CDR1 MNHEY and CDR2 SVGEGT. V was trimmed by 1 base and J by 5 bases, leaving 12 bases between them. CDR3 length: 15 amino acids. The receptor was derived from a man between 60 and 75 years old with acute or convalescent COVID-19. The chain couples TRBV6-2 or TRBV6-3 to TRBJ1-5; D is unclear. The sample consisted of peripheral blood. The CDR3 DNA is TGTGCCAGCAGTTACTTCTATAACAGAGATCAGCCCCAGCATTTT. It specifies CASSYFYNRDQPQHF.